This T cell receptor (beta chain) was identified in a study of radiotherapy plus CTLA-4 blockade in lung cancer. On the study more broadly: An objective response was seen in about 17% of patients, and disease control in around 33%.

In chemo-refractory metastatic non-small-cell lung cancer, patients got ipilimumab CTLA-4 blockade together with focal radiation. As regards this clone: What it binds is unknown.

Here immunoSEQ multiplex PCR was the method, and the copy in TCRdb shows in-frame clones only, minus some. This sample carries over 100,000 clones, 70% to 85% of them seen once, and the ten largest clones take roughly 3.1%. Broader study findings: Clones derived from tumor TCRs expanded in blood after radiotherapy plus ipilimumab.

The receptor was isolated from a human donor with non-small cell lung cancer that progressed on radiotherapy plus ipilimumab. Some clones in this sample may be carry-over from other donors' samples. This material consisted of peripheral blood, taken from a patient treated with radiotherapy plus ipilimumab.

The CDR3 loop reads CASSPIQGRGDTGELFF. DNA of the CDR3: TGTGCCAGCAGCCCTATTCAAGGGAGGGGCGACACCGGGGAGCTGTTTTTT. The chain carries TRBV5-6 and TRBJ2-2; 7 bases are a match to TRBD2. V dropped 4 bases and J dropped 3; count of bases not matched to a gene: 12. The CDR3 totals 17 residues. Germline CDR1 SGHDT, CDR2 YYEEEE.